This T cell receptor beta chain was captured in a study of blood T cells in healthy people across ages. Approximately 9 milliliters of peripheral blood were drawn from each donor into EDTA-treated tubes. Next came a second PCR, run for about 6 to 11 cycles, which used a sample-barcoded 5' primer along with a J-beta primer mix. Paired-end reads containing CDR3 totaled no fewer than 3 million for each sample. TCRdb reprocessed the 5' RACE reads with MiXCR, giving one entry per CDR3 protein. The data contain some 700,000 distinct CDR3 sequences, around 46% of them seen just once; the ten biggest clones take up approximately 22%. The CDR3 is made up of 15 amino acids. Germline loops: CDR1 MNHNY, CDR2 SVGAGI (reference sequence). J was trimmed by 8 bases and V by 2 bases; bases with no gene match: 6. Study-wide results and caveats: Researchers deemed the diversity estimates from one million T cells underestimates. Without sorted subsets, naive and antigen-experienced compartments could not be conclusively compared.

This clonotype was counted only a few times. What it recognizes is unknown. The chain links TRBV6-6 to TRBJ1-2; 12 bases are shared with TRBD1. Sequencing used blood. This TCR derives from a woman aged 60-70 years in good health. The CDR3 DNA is TGTGCCAGCAGTTACGGGACAGGGGGCACCGGCGGCTACACCTTC. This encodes CASSYGTGGTGGYTF.